The rows below give T cell receptor beta chains drawn from one sample of a study of T cell responses to AZD1222 COVID-19 vaccine. Sequenced by immunoSEQ multiplex PCR; TCRdb stores in-frame clones only, minus some. Of roughly 150,000 clones listed, over 75% are singletons. The sample consisted of peripheral blood, taken on day 0 of AZD1222 vaccination. The source is an adult in good health. Each CDR3 is given with its conserved first and last residue. The D gene is left open where the match is weak. Clone size, where shown, is once, few, many, or a class for clones that have expanded.

>TRBJ1-6|TRBV30|NA|NA
TGTGCCCGTGGGGACGTTGGGATTTCACCCCTCCACTTT
CARGDVGISPLHF
>TRBJ2-7|TRBV12-5|TRBD1|few
TGTGCTAGTGGTAAACCAGGGGGAGCCTACGAGCAGTACTTC
CASGKPGGAYEQYF
>TRBJ2-3|TRBV5-1|NA|once
TGCGCCAGCAGCCCCTGGGCCCTTTCAGATACGCAGTATTTT
CASSPWALSDTQYF
>TRBJ1-2|TRBV6-1|NA|NA
TGTGCCAGCAGTGAACAGGGTGGCTATGGCTACACCTTC
CASSEQGGYGYTF
>TRBJ1-1|TRBV19|NA|NA
TGTGCCAGTCGTTTTGGACGGAACACTGAAGCTTTCTTT
CASRFGRNTEAFF
>TRBJ2-2|TRBV13|NA|NA
TGTGCCAGCAGCCCAGACCAGGGGCACGGGGAGCTGTTTTTT
CASSPDQGHGELFF
>TRBJ1-6|TRBV7-9|NA|NA
TGTGCCAGCAGCTATGACGGCCAGGGGAATTCACCCCTCCACTTT
CASSYDGQGNSPLHF
>TRBJ2-7|TRBV10-2|NA|NA
TGCGCCAGCAGTGAGTCTCGAGCCTACGAGCAGTACTTC
CASSESRAYEQYF
>TRBJ2-3|TRBV11-2|TRBD2|once
TGTGCCAGCAGACCTGGACTAGCGGGGGGGCTGACGAGGAAACATACGCAGTATTTT
CASRPGLAGGLTRKHTQYF
>TRBJ1-1|TRBV7-8|NA|NA
TGTGCCAGCAGCCCCGGCCAGAACACTGAAGCTTTCTTT
CASSPGQNTEAFF
>TRBJ1-2|TRBV6-5|NA|NA
TGTGCCAGCAGTTACGGCGGTCCTTGGGGCTACACCTTC
CASSYGGPWGYTF
>TRBJ1-1|TRBV29-1|NA|NA
TGCAGCTCTGGCGCAGGGGAGACTGAAGCTTTCTTT
CSSGAGETEAFF
>TRBJ1-1|TRBV5-4|NA|NA
TGTGCCAGCAGCTTGGAAAGGGGGATAGGGGCTTTCTTT
CASSLERGIGAFF
>TRBJ2-7|TRBV29-1|NA|NA
TGCAGCGTTGAACTAGCTGCCTACAAGCAGTACTTC
CSVELAAYKQYF
>TRBJ1-4|TRBV4-1|NA|NA
TGCGCCAGCAGCCAAGTGGATATAGTTGAAAAACTGTTTTTT
CASSQVDIVEKLFF
>TRBJ1-3|TRBV4-1|NA|NA
TGCGCCAGCAGCCAAGGGGCGAGGGGCTCTGGAAACACCATATATTTT
CASSQGARGSGNTIYF
>TRBJ2-1|TRBV5-6|NA|once
TGTGCCAGCAGCTTGTATAGGGGTTCGTCCTACAATGAGCAGTTCTTC
CASSLYRGSSYNEQFF
>TRBJ1-1|TRBV19|NA|NA
TGTGCCAGTAGTCTCCAGGGAATGCCTGAAGCTTTCTTT
CASSLQGMPEAFF
>TRBJ1-1|TRBV29-1|NA|NA
TGCAGCGTTCTGGACCAAAGGGACACTGAAGCTTTCTTT
CSVLDQRDTEAFF
>TRBJ1-2|TRBV19|NA|NA
TGTGCCAGTAGTATCACGAGAACAATCATCGGCTACACCTTC
CASSITRTIIGYTF
>TRBJ2-1|TRBV28|NA|NA
TGTGCCAGCAGTTTTCTCTTGCGGAGCTCCTACAATGAGCAGTTCTTC
CASSFLLRSSYNEQFF
>TRBJ2-7|TRBV19|TRBD2|NA
TGTGCCAGTAGTGGACCGGGACTAGCTATATACGAGCAGTACTTC
CASSGPGLAIYEQYF
>TRBJ1-2|TRBV24-1|NA|NA
TGTGCCACCAGTGATGGGCCGGCGGATGGCTACACCTTC
CATSDGPADGYTF
>TRBJ2-3|TRBV5-1|NA|NA
TGCGCCAGCAGCTTCACAGATACGCAGTATTTT
CASSFTDTQYF
>TRBJ2-1|TRBV29-1|NA|NA
TGCAGCGTTGAAGTAACAGGGAGTTATATGGATGAGCAGTTCTTC
CSVEVTGSYMDEQFF